A selection of T cell receptor beta chains follows, all from one sample in a study of cytotoxic CD8 clonotypes in ibrutinib-treated CLL. The protocol was immunoSEQ multiplex PCR, while the TCRdb copy is restricted to in-frame clones and leaves out a portion. The table includes more than 200,000 clones, roughly 70% detected once. Source: PBMCs, taken after 24 months of ibrutinib treatment. Receptor source: a human donor with chronic lymphocytic leukemia. Each CDR3 is given with its conserved first and last residue. A D gene is named only where the DNA matches it firmly. Size values are once, few and many counts, or a class for expanded clones, and some rows have none.

D gene: -; clone size: -; V gene: TRBV7-9; J gene: TRBJ2-7; CDR3 protein: CASSFSDRSYEQYF; CDR3 DNA: TGTGCCAGCAGCTTCTCGGACAGAAGCTACGAGCAGTACTTC
D gene: TRBD1; clone size: -; V gene: TRBV9; J gene: TRBJ1-2; CDR3 protein: CASSVSGQGKIYGYTF; CDR3 DNA: TGTGCCAGCAGCGTCTCGGGACAGGGAAAAATCTATGGCTACACCTTC
D gene: -; clone size: -; V gene: TRBV9; J gene: TRBJ2-7; CDR3 protein: CASGGREQYF; CDR3 DNA: TGTGCCAGCGGAGGGCGCGAGCAGTACTTC
D gene: -; clone size: -; V gene: TRBV28; J gene: TRBJ1-5; CDR3 protein: CASSLPDRNWGQPQHF; CDR3 DNA: TGTGCCAGCAGTTTACCCGACAGGAATTGGGGTCAGCCCCAGCATTTT
D gene: -; clone size: -; V gene: TRBV6-5; J gene: TRBJ2-4; CDR3 protein: CASSYGSGPPGNIQYF; CDR3 DNA: TGTGCCAGCAGTTACGGTTCGGGGCCCCCCGGGAACATTCAGTACTTC
D gene: -; clone size: -; V gene: TRBV2; J gene: TRBJ1-2; CDR3 protein: CASMGVYGYTF; CDR3 DNA: TGTGCCAGCATGGGAGTCTATGGCTACACCTTC
D gene: -; clone size: -; V gene: TRBV9; J gene: TRBJ2-1; CDR3 protein: CASRGNTGYNEQFF; CDR3 DNA: TGTGCCAGCAGGGGCAACACAGGCTACAATGAGCAGTTCTTC
D gene: TRBD2; clone size: -; V gene: TRBV28; J gene: TRBJ2-1; CDR3 protein: CASSSIPLGRNEQFF; CDR3 DNA: TGTGCCAGCAGTTCCATCCCCCTCGGGAGGAATGAGCAGTTCTTC
D gene: -; clone size: -; V gene: TRBV30; J gene: TRBJ1-5; CDR3 protein: CAWSGTGSGLPQHF; CDR3 DNA: TGTGCCTGGAGTGGAACGGGGTCGGGGTTGCCCCAGCATTTT
D gene: -; clone size: few; V gene: TRBV30; J gene: TRBJ1-2; CDR3 protein: CAWRAPLGGRGYTF; CDR3 DNA: TGTGCCTGGAGAGCCCCCTTAGGGGGAAGGGGCTACACCTTC
D gene: -; clone size: -; V gene: TRBV25-1; J gene: TRBJ2-4; CDR3 protein: CASSVWGAKNIQYF; CDR3 DNA: TGTGCCAGCAGTGTTTGGGGGGCCAAAAACATTCAGTACTTC
D gene: -; clone size: -; V gene: TRBV11-1; J gene: TRBJ1-2; CDR3 protein: CASSLSEGYGYTF; CDR3 DNA: TGTGCCAGCAGCTTATCAGAGGGCTATGGCTACACCTTC
D gene: -; clone size: -; V gene: TRBV7-6; J gene: TRBJ2-3; CDR3 protein: CASSAGAWTDTQYF; CDR3 DNA: TGTGCCAGCAGCGCCGGGGCCTGGACAGATACGCAGTATTTT
D gene: -; clone size: few; V gene: TRBV30; J gene: TRBJ2-1; CDR3 protein: CAWSNGGHNEQFF; CDR3 DNA: TGTGCCTGGAGTAACGGAGGGCACAATGAGCAGTTCTTC
D gene: -; clone size: once; V gene: TRBV13; J gene: TRBJ1-6; CDR3 protein: CASSLFLANSPLHF; CDR3 DNA: TGTGCCAGCAGCTTATTTCTCGCTAATTCACCCCTCCACTTT
D gene: -; clone size: -; V gene: TRBV11-3; J gene: TRBJ2-2; CDR3 protein: CASSLQEGAATGELFF; CDR3 DNA: TGTGCCAGCAGCTTACAGGAGGGGGCCGCCACCGGGGAGCTGTTTTTT
D gene: -; clone size: -; V gene: TRBV5-6; J gene: TRBJ2-7; CDR3 protein: CASFRVGYGSYEQYF; CDR3 DNA: TGTGCCAGCTTCCGGGTGGGCTATGGATCCTACGAGCAGTACTTC
D gene: -; clone size: -; V gene: TRBV6-5; J gene: TRBJ1-5; CDR3 protein: CASSRGGGHNQPQHF; CDR3 DNA: TGTGCCAGCAGCCGCGGTGGGGGGCACAATCAGCCCCAGCATTTT
D gene: TRBD1; clone size: -; V gene: TRBV5-1; J gene: TRBJ1-4; CDR3 protein: CASSMGQVNEKLFF; CDR3 DNA: TGCGCCAGCAGCATGGGACAGGTTAATGAAAAACTGTTTTTT
D gene: -; clone size: -; V gene: TRBV25-1; J gene: TRBJ2-7; CDR3 protein: CASSALAHEQYF; CDR3 DNA: TGTGCCAGCAGTGCACTAGCCCACGAGCAGTACTTC
D gene: TRBD2; clone size: -; V gene: TRBV7-9; J gene: TRBJ2-3; CDR3 protein: CASSRTTGTSGTDTQYF; CDR3 DNA: TGTGCCAGCAGCCGTACTACCGGGACTAGCGGCACAGATACGCAGTATTTT
D gene: -; clone size: -; V gene: TRBV4-1; J gene: TRBJ2-2; CDR3 protein: CASSHGSTGELFF; CDR3 DNA: TGCGCCAGCAGCCATGGGAGCACCGGGGAGCTGTTTTTT
D gene: -; clone size: -; V gene: TRBV7-9; J gene: TRBJ2-7; CDR3 protein: CASTPSNFYEQYF; CDR3 DNA: TGTGCCAGCACCCCGTCCAACTTCTACGAGCAGTACTTC
D gene: TRBD2; clone size: -; V gene: TRBV7-3; J gene: TRBJ2-3; CDR3 protein: CASSKREGADTQYF; CDR3 DNA: TGTGCCAGCTCGAAGCGGGAGGGGGCAGATACGCAGTATTTT
D gene: -; clone size: -; V gene: TRBV25-1; J gene: TRBJ1-3; CDR3 protein: CASSWGAAGNTIYF; CDR3 DNA: TGTGCCAGCAGTTGGGGGGCTGCAGGAAACACCATATATTTT
D gene: -; clone size: few; V gene: TRBV2; J gene: TRBJ1-2; CDR3 protein: CASSGGGTNYGYTF; CDR3 DNA: TGTGCCAGCAGTGGAGGGGGAACTAACTATGGCTACACCTTC
D gene: -; clone size: few; V gene: TRBV5-1; J gene: TRBJ2-7; CDR3 protein: CASSLDKHYEQYF; CDR3 DNA: TGCGCCAGCAGCTTGGACAAACACTACGAGCAGTACTTC
D gene: -; clone size: -; V gene: TRBV30; J gene: TRBJ2-7; CDR3 protein: CAWSVRGSGEQYF; CDR3 DNA: TGTGCCTGGAGTGTACGAGGGTCCGGCGAGCAGTACTTC
D gene: -; clone size: -; V gene: TRBV12-1; J gene: TRBJ2-5; CDR3 protein: CASSHVTGGRETQYF; CDR3 DNA: TGTGCCAGCAGCCACGTAACAGGGGGCCGGGAGACCCAGTACTTC
D gene: TRBD1; clone size: -; V gene: TRBV6-5; J gene: TRBJ1-4; CDR3 protein: CASSFRGLANEKLFF; CDR3 DNA: TGTGCCAGCAGCTTCAGGGGGCTGGCTAATGAAAAACTGTTTTTT
D gene: TRBD1; clone size: -; V gene: TRBV19; J gene: TRBJ2-7; CDR3 protein: CASSSGQGSHEQYF; CDR3 DNA: TGTGCCAGTAGTTCTGGACAGGGTTCCCACGAGCAGTACTTC
D gene: -; clone size: -; V gene: TRBV11-1; J gene: TRBJ2-7; CDR3 protein: CASSPEGVWADEQYF; CDR3 DNA: TGTGCCAGCAGCCCCGAAGGGGTTTGGGCGGACGAGCAGTACTTC
D gene: -; clone size: -; V gene: TRBV27; J gene: TRBJ1-5; CDR3 protein: CASSLSGVRGQPQHF; CDR3 DNA: TGTGCCAGCAGTTTATCCGGGGTTAGGGGTCAGCCCCAGCATTTT
D gene: -; clone size: -; V gene: TRBV25-1; J gene: TRBJ2-3; CDR3 protein: CASSGYRTGGTDTQYF; CDR3 DNA: TGTGCCAGCAGTGGATATCGGACCGGGGGTACAGATACGCAGTATTTT
D gene: -; clone size: few; V gene: TRBV27; J gene: TRBJ1-2; CDR3 protein: CASSPQQGPSNYGYTF; CDR3 DNA: TGTGCCAGCAGTCCCCAACAGGGCCCCTCTAACTATGGCTACACCTTC
D gene: TRBD2; clone size: -; V gene: TRBV9; J gene: TRBJ2-1; CDR3 protein: CASSVVASGVSYNEQFF; CDR3 DNA: TGTGCCAGCAGCGTAGTGGCTAGCGGGGTGTCCTACAATGAGCAGTTCTTC
D gene: -; clone size: -; V gene: TRBV30; J gene: TRBJ1-2; CDR3 protein: CAWSDSYGYTF; CDR3 DNA: TGTGCCTGGAGCGACAGCTATGGCTACACCTTC
D gene: -; clone size: -; V gene: TRBV5-4; J gene: TRBJ1-2; CDR3 protein: CASSWSELWGYTF; CDR3 DNA: TGTGCCAGCAGCTGGTCGGAGCTCTGGGGCTACACCTTC
D gene: -; clone size: once; V gene: TRBV12-5; J gene: TRBJ2-5; CDR3 protein: CASGLDGKETQYF; CDR3 DNA: TGTGCTAGTGGTTTGGACGGAAAAGAGACCCAGTACTTC
D gene: TRBD1; clone size: few; V gene: TRBV9; J gene: TRBJ2-1; CDR3 protein: CASSSTGQLDNEQFF; CDR3 DNA: TGTGCCAGCAGCTCGACAGGGCAATTAGACAATGAGCAGTTCTTC
D gene: TRBD1; clone size: once; V gene: TRBV27; J gene: TRBJ1-2; CDR3 protein: CASSFRQGHGYTF; CDR3 DNA: TGTGCCAGCAGTTTCCGACAGGGACATGGCTACACCTTC
D gene: -; clone size: -; V gene: TRBV4-2; J gene: TRBJ2-7; CDR3 protein: CASSIDWADDSYEQYF; CDR3 DNA: TGTGCCAGCAGCATCGATTGGGCAGATGACTCCTACGAGCAGTACTTC
D gene: -; clone size: -; V gene: TRBV28; J gene: TRBJ1-1; CDR3 protein: CASSLFQGNTEAFF; CDR3 DNA: TGTGCCAGCAGTTTATTCCAGGGTAACACTGAAGCTTTCTTT
D gene: -; clone size: -; V gene: TRBV6-5; J gene: TRBJ2-7; CDR3 protein: CASSYSGTAGHEQYF; CDR3 DNA: TGTGCCAGCAGTTACTCGGGAACCGCGGGCCACGAGCAGTACTTC
D gene: -; clone size: -; V gene: TRBV19; J gene: TRBJ2-7; CDR3 protein: CASSMAADLYEQYF; CDR3 DNA: TGTGCCAGTTCCATGGCGGCAGACCTCTACGAGCAGTACTTC